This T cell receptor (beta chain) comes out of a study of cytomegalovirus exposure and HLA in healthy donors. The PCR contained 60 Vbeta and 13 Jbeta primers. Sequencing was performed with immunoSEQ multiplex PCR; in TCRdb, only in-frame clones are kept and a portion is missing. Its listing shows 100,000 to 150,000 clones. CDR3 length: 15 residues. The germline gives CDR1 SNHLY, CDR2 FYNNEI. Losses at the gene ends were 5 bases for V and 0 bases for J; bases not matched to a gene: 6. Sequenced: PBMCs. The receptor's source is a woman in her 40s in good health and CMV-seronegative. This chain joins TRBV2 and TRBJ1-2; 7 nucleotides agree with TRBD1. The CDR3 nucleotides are TGTGCCAGCAGTACCGGACAGGATCCTAACTATGGCTACACCTTC. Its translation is CASSTGQDPNYGYTF. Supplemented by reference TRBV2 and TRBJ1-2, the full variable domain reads EPEVTQTPSHQVTQMGQEVILRCVPISNHLYFYWYRQILGQKVEFLVSFYNNEISEKSEIFDDQFSVERPDGSNFTLKIRSTKLEDSAMYFCASSTGQDPNYGYTFGSGTRLTVV.